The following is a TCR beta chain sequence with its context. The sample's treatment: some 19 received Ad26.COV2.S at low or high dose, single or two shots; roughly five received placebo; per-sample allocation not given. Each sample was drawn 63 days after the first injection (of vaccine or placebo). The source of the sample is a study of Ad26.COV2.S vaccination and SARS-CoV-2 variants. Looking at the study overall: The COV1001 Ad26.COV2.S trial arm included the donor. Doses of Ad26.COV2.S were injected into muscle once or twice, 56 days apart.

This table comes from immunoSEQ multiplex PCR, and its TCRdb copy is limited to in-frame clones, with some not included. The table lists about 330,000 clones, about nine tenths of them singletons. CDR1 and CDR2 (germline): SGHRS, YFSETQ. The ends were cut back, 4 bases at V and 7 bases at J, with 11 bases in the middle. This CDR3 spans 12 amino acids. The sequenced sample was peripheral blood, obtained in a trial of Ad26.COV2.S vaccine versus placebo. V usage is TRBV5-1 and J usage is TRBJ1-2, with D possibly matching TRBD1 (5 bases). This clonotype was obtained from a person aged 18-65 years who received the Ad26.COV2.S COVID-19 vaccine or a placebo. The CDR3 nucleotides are TGCGCCAGCAGCCCAGGGACCGCTGGCTACACCTTC. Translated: CASSPGTAGYTF.